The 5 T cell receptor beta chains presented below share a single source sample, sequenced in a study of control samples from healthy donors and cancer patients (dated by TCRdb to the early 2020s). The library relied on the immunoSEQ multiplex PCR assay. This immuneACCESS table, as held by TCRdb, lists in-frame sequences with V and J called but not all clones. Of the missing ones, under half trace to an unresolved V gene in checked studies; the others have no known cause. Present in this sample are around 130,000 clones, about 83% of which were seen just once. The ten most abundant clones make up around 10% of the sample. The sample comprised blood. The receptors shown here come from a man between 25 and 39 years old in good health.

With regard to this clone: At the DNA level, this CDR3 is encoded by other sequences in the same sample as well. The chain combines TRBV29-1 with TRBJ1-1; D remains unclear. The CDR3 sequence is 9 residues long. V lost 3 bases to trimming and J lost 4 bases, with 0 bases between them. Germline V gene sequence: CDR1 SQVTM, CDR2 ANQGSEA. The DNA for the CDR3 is TGCAGCGTTGACACTGAAGCTTTCTTT. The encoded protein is CSVDTEAFF.

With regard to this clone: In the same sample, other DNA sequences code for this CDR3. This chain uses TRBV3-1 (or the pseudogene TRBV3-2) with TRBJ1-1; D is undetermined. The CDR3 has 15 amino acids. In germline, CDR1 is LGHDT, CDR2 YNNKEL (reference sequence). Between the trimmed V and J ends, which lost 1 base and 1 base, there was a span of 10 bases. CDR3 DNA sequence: TGTGCCAGCAGCCAAGGAACCAGAGGGAACACTGAAGCTTTCTTT. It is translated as CASSQGTRGNTEAFF.

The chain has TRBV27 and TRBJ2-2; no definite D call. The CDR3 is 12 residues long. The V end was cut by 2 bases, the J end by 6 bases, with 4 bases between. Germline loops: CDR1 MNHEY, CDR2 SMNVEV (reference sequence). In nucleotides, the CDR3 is TGTGCCAGCAGTTTAATCCCCGGGGAGCTGTTTTTT. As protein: CASSLIPGELFF.

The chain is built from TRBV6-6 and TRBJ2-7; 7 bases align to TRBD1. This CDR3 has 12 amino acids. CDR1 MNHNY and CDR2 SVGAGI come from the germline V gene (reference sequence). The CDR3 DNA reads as TGTGCCAGCAGTTACTACGACAGGGAAGTAGACGTC. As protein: CASSYYDREVDV.

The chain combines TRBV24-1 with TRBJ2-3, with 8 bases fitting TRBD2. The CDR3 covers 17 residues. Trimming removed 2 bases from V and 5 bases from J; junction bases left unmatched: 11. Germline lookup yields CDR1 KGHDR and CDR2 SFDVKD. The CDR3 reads CATSDSGDSGAGDTQYF. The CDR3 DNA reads TGTGCCACCAGTGATTCGGGGGATAGCGGGGCGGGAGATACGCAGTATTTT.